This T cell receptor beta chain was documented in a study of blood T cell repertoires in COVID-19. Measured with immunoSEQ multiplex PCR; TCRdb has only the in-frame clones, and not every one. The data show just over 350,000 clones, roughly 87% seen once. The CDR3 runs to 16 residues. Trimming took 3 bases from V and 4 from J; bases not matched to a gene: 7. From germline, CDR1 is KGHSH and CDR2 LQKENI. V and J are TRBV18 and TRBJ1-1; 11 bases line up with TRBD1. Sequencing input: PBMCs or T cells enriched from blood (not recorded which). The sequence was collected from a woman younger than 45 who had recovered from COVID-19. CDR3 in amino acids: CASSPRTGGRSTEAFF. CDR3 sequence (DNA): TGTGCCAGCTCACCCCGGACAGGGGGCAGGAGCACTGAAGCTTTCTTT.